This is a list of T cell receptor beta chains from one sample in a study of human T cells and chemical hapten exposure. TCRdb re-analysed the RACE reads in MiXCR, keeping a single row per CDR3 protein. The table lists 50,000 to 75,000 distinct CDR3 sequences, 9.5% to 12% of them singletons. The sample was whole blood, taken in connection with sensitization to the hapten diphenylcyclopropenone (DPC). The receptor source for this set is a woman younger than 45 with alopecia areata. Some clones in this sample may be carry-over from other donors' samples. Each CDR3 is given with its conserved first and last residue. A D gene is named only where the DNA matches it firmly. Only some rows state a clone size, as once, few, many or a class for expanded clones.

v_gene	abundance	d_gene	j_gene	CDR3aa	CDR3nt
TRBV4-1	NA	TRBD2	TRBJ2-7	CASSQSGKASYEQYF	TGCGCCAGCAGCCAGAGCGGGAAGGCCTCCTACGAGCAGTACTTC
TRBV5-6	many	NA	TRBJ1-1	CASSLPGNTEAFF	TGTGCCAGCAGCTTGCCCGGGAACACTGAAGCTTTCTTT
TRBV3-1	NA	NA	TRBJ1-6	CASSQFGGSPLHF	TGTGCCAGCAGCCAGTTTGGCGGGTCACCCCTCCACTTT
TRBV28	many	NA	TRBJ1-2	CASSLGGSRNYGYTF	TGTGCCAGCAGTTTGGGGGGGTCCCGTAACTATGGCTACACCTTC
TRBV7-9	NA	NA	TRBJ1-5	CASSPTDTSNQPQHF	TGTGCCAGCAGCCCAACAGACACCAGCAATCAGCCCCAGCATTTT
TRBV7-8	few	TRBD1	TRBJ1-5	CASTPYPRSGGNQPQHF	TGTGCCAGCACCCCGTACCCCCGGTCAGGGGGTAATCAGCCCCAGCATTTT
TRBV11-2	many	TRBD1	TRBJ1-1	CASSTGTGNTEAFF	TGTGCCAGCAGCACAGGGACAGGGAACACTGAAGCTTTCTTT
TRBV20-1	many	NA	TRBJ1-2	CSANTGNDGYTF	TGCAGTGCTAATACAGGGAATGATGGCTACACCTTC
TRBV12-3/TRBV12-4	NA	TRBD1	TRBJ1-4	CASSLQGAEEKLFF	TGTGCCAGCAGTTTACAGGGGGCGGAGGAAAAACTGTTTTTT
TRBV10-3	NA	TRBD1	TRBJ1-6	CAAGDSSNSPLHF	TGTGCCGCGGGGGACAGTTCAAATTCACCCCTCCACTTT
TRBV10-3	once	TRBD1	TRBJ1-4	CAISLDRGREKLFF	TGTGCCATCAGCTTGGACAGGGGTCGTGAAAAACTGTTTTTT
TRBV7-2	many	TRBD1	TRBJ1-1	CASRTGGAEAFF	TGTGCCAGCAGGACAGGGGGCGCTGAAGCTTTCTTT
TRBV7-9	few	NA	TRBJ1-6	CASSLGGWGPEAPLHF	TGTGCCAGCAGCTTAGGCGGTTGGGGACCCGAGGCACCCCTCCACTTT
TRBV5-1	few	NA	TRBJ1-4	CASSSGRADEKLFF	TGCGCCAGCAGCTCGGGCAGGGCGGATGAAAAACTGTTTTTT
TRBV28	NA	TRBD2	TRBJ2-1	CASSKGLAGVEFF	TGTGCCAGCAGTAAGGGACTAGCGGGTGTGGAGTTCTTC
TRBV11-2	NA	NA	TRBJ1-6	CASSLEGNSPLHF	TGTGCCAGCAGCTTAGAGGGGAATTCACCCCTCCACTTT
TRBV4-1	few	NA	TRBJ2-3	CASSQDRTLGADTQYF	TGCGCCAGCAGCCAAGATCGCACCCTTGGGGCAGATACGCAGTATTTT
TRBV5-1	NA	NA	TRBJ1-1	CASSSLGTNTEAFF	TGCGCCAGCAGCAGTTTGGGGACCAACACTGAAGCTTTCTTT
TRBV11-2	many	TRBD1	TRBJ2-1	CASSLNRQGTSSYNEQFF	TGTGCCAGCAGCTTAAATCGACAGGGTACGAGCTCCTACAATGAGCAGTTCTTC
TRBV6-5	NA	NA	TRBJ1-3	CASSYSGAPGNTIYF	TGTGCCAGCAGTTACTCAGGGGCGCCGGGAAACACCATATATTTT
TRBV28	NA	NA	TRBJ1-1	CASRIRSNTEAFF	TGTGCCAGCAGAATACGGTCGAACACTGAAGCTTTCTTT
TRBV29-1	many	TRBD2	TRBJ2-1	CSFGLAGGYNEQFF	TGCAGCTTCGGACTAGCGGGAGGATACAATGAGCAGTTCTTC
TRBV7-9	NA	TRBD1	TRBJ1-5	CASSRGTGGSQHF	TGTGCCAGCAGCCGTGGGACAGGGGGCTCCCAGCATTTT
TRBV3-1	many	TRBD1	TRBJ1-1	CASSLPSGGNTEAFF	TGTGCCAGCAGCCTCCCCTCAGGGGGTAACACTGAAGCTTTCTTT
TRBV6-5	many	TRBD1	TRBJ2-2	CASSGQGAGELFF	TGTGCCAGCAGTGGACAGGGGGCCGGGGAGCTGTTTTTT
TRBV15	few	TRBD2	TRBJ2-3	CATSRDIAGGPGWDTQYF	TGTGCCACCAGCAGAGACATCGCGGGGGGGCCTGGATGGGATACGCAGTATTTT
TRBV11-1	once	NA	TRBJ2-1	CASSPTWNEQFF	TGTGCCAGCAGCCCCACTTGGAATGAGCAGTTCTTC
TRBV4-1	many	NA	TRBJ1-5	CASSQGAGEPQHF	TGCGCCAGCAGCCAAGGGGCGGGTGAGCCCCAGCATTTT
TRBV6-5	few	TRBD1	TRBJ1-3	CASSLGQLSSGNTIYF	TGTGCCAGCAGTCTGGGACAGCTTAGCTCTGGAAACACCATATATTTT
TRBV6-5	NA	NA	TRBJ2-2	CASSYNGANTGELFF	TGTGCCAGCAGTTACAACGGGGCGAACACCGGGGAGCTGTTTTTT
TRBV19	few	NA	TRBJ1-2	CASSIIPRGNYGYTF	TGTGCCAGTAGTATAATCCCGCGGGGCAACTATGGCTACACCTTC
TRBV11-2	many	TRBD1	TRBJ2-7	CASSLSAGTGGAAQYF	TGTGCCAGCAGCCTATCTGCAGGGACAGGGGGCGCCGCGCAGTACTTC